These 14 T cell receptor beta chains were sequenced from one sample in a study of shared clonotypes between healthy human individuals. Repertoires were generated with immunoSEQ multiplex PCR, while TCRdb's copy carries only in-frame clones and drops some. Of millions of clones listed, 85% to 95% are singletons. Sample: naive CD4+ T cells sorted from blood. Documented subset: CD45RA+ positively selected. The receptors were gathered from a man between 18 and 35 years old in good health.

The V call is TRBV9, the J call TRBJ1-6; D possibly corresponds to TRBD1 (6 bases). Germline assignment: CDR1 SGDLS and CDR2 YYNGEE. Trimming left V 1 base short and J 7 bases short, with 12 bases between. The CDR3 consists of 15 residues. CDR3 sequence (DNA): TGTGCCAGCAGCGTAAGGGAAGGGGGGAATTCACCCCTCCACTTT. Translated, it gives CASSVREGGNSPLHF.

V usage is TRBV7-9 and J usage is TRBJ1-1; perhaps TRBD1 as D (5 bases). Germline V lookup: CDR1 SEHNR, CDR2 FQNEAQ (reference sequence). This CDR3 has 15 amino acids. The V and J ends lost 7 bases and 1 base respectively, with 16 bases between them. CDR3 DNA sequence: TGTGCCAGCACCCCTCGGCAGGGAGGGAACACTGAAGCTTTCTTT. Translation gives CASTPRQGGNTEAFF. Full variable domain (missing parts from reference TRBV7-9 and TRBJ1-1): DTGVSQNPRHKITKRGQNVTFRCDPISEHNRLYWYRQTLGQGPEFLTYFQNEAQLEKSRLLSDRFSAERPKGSFSTLEIQRTEQGDSAMYLCASTPRQGGNTEAFFGQGTRLTVV.

The CDR3 nucleotides read TGCGCCAGCAGGCCTACTAGCGGGACCTCCTACGAGCAGTACTTC. Translation gives CASRPTSGTSYEQYF. The rearrangement links TRBV5-1 to TRBJ2-7, with 10 positions matching TRBD2. Per germline, CDR1 SGHRS and CDR2 YFSETQ. This CDR3 spans 15 amino acids. Trimming removed 5 bases from V and 0 bases from J; junction bases left unmatched: 5. Combining the CDR3 with reference TRBV5-1 and TRBJ2-7 gives the whole variable domain KAGVTQTPRYLIKTRGQQVTLSCSPISGHRSVSWYQQTPGQGLQFLFEYFSETQRNKGNFPGRFSGRQFSNSRSEMNVSTLELGDSALYLCASRPTSGTSYEQYFGPGTRLTVT.

The chain has TRBV18 and TRBJ2-1; 11 bases map to TRBD2. The germline V gene has CDR1 KGHSH and CDR2 LQKENI. V trimming: 3 bases; J trimming: 7 bases; junction bases outside the gene matches: 8. There are 16 residues in the CDR3. CDR3 in DNA: TGTGCCAGCTCACCTTATCTAGCGGGAGGTACGAATGAGCAGTTCTTC. Its translation is CASSPYLAGGTNEQFF.

The chain combines TRBV28 with TRBJ1-4, with 8 bases that match TRBD1. Germline CDR1 is MDHEN and CDR2 is SYDVKM. This CDR3 has 14 amino acids. V shed 5 bases, J shed 13 bases, and the junction held 12 bases outside the gene matches. The CDR3 bases are TGTGCCAGCAGTCCCTCAACAGGGGGTGGAAGACTGTTTTTT. Translated: CASSPSTGGGRLFF. Full variable domain (outside the CDR3, taken from reference TRBV28 and TRBJ1-4): DVKVTQSSRYLVKRTGEKVFLECVQDMDHENMFWYRQDPGLGLRLIYFSYDVKMKEKGDIPEGYSVSREKKERFSLILESASTNQTSMYLCASSPSTGGGRLFFGSGTQLSVL.

Concerning this clone itself: The identical CDR3 is also encoded by other nucleotide sequences in the sample. The V and J genes are TRBV19 and TRBJ1-3; no reliable D call. CDR3 length equals 13 residues. V lost 3 bases to trimming and J lost 0 bases, with 3 bases between them. Germline V gene data show CDR1 as LNHDA and CDR2 as SQIVND (reference sequence). The CDR3 region is CASSINSGNTIYF. The CDR3 region has the DNA TGTGCCAGTAGTATTAACTCTGGAAACACCATATATTTT.

The chain links TRBV5-1 to TRBJ1-1; no clear D gene. The CDR3 is 15 residues long. Germline lookup yields CDR1 SGHRS and CDR2 YFSETQ. Trimming cost V 0 bases and J 4 bases, with 13 bases left between them. Here the CDR3 reads CASSLANDRPTEAFF. For the CDR3, the DNA is TGCGCCAGCAGCTTGGCCAACGATAGGCCCACTGAAGCTTTCTTT.

The rearrangement links TRBV4-1 to TRBJ2-7; D tentatively fits TRBD1 or TRBD2 (5 bases each). Trimming removed 1 base from V and 5 bases from J, with 18 bases in between. The CDR3 covers 16 residues. Germline V CDR1 and CDR2: MGHRA, YSYEKL. CDR3 sequence: CASSQGGQGSWHEQYF. CDR3 DNA sequence: TGCGCCAGCAGCCAAGGAGGGCAGGGAAGTTGGCACGAGCAGTACTTC.

The chain couples TRBV27 to TRBJ1-5; D call uncertain. The CDR3 spans 15 residues. CDR1 and CDR2 (germline): MNHEY, SMNVEV (reference sequence). V was trimmed by 4 bases and J by 2 bases, leaving 12 bases between them. As DNA, the CDR3 is TGTGCCAGCAGTTCTCGGCCGTTGGGCAATCAGCCCCAGCATTTT. It is translated as CASSSRPLGNQPQHF.

The chain combines TRBV28 with TRBJ1-5, with TRBD1 matching over 7 bases. Germline V gene sequence: CDR1 MDHEN, CDR2 SYDVKM. V was clipped by 5 bases and J by 5 bases; unmatched bases: 12. The CDR3 totals 16 residues. In nucleotides, the CDR3 is TGTGCCAGCAGTCCCAGGACGGGACAGCAATATCAGCCCCAGCATTTT. Protein product: CASSPRTGQQYQPQHF.

The rearrangement joins TRBV11-2 to TRBJ2-7, with 16 bases matching TRBD2. J gave up 4 bases and V 5 bases, and 14 bases lay outside the gene matches. The length of the CDR3 is 19 residues. Germline CDR1 reads SGHAT; CDR2 reads FQNNGV. For the CDR3, the DNA is TGTGCCAGCAGCCCCCCGGGACTAGCGGGAGGGGGCCCACCTTACGAGCAGTACTTC. Amino acid sequence: CASSPPGLAGGGPPYEQYF.

The rearrangement uses TRBV5-1 and TRBJ2-7, with 12 bases identical to TRBD1. The V and J ends lost 3 bases and 0 bases, in that order; junction bases with no gene match: 7. Germline assignment: CDR1 SGHRS and CDR2 YFSETQ. This CDR3 comprises 17 residues. This CDR3 is CASSSRPGQGASYEQYF. CDR3 DNA: TGCGCCAGCAGCTCTAGACCGGGACAGGGGGCCTCCTACGAGCAGTACTTC.

The chain couples TRBV2 to TRBJ2-4; no clear D. Germline-derived CDR1 and CDR2 are SNHLY and FYNNEI. CDR3 length: 14 residues. V lost 1 base and J lost 9, with 13 bases in between. The CDR3 DNA sequence: TGTGCCAGCAGTGAAGAGGCCAGAGCACCCATTCAGTACTTC. It encodes CASSEEARAPIQYF.

The chain carries TRBV13 and TRBJ2-7; TRBD1 agrees at 9 bases. V lost 2 bases to trimming and J lost 1 base; unmatched junction nucleotides: 3. The CDR3 runs to 15 residues. The germline gives CDR1 PRHDT, CDR2 FYEKMQ (reference sequence). The CDR3 protein is CASSLRGQGSYEQYF. The CDR3 DNA reads TGTGCCAGCAGCTTACGGGGACAGGGTTCCTACGAGCAGTACTTC.